Shown below are 8 T cell receptor beta chains from a single sample sequenced in a study of beta chain features in type 1 diabetes. The isolated RNA, all of it, was reverse transcribed, so expressed TCRB transcripts were what got sequenced. Method: immunoSEQ multiplex PCR; TCRdb's copy keeps in-frame clones and lacks some. The sample carries about 320,000 clones, less than 15% recorded once. The sequencing sample was made of central memory CD4+ T cells from blood. These receptors were collected from a man aged 25-45 years in good health.

The chain joins TRBV15 to TRBJ2-2; no clear D. V gave up 9 bases and J gave up 2 bases, with 34 bases separating them. CDR3 length equals 21 residues. CDR1 and CDR2 (germline): LNHNV, YYDKDF (reference sequence). The CDR3 nucleotides are TGTGCCACGAAACCGGGCACCCGGCCAGGTGGATTGTGGGGAAACACCGGGGAGCTGTTTTTT. It encodes CATKPGTRPGGLWGNTGELFF.

The J gene is TRBJ2-6, the V gene TRBV9, with D perhaps matching TRBD1 (6 bases). In germline, CDR1 is SGDLS, CDR2 YYNGEE. The V gene lost 4 bases and the J gene lost 2 bases, with 10 bases spanning the gap. The CDR3 length is 15 residues. The CDR3 sequence: CASSQTGTGANVLTF. The CDR3 bases are TGTGCCAGCAGCCAGACAGGTACTGGGGCCAACGTCCTGACTTTC. Supplemented by reference TRBV9 and TRBJ2-6, the full variable domain reads DSGVTQTPKHLITATGQRVTLRCSPRSGDLSVYWYQQSLDQGLQFLIQYYNGEERAKGNILERFSAQQFPDLHSELNLSSLELGDSALYFCASSQTGTGANVLTFGAGSRLTVL.

This clone has ten or more counts. The rearrangement joins TRBV7-2 to TRBJ2-2; the D gene could be TRBD1 or TRBD2 (6 bases each). V was cut by 0 bases and J by 5 bases, with 16 bases left in between. This CDR3 is 17 amino acids long. From germline, CDR1 is SGHTA and CDR2 FQGNSA. The CDR3 spells CASSLAPGGTRTGELFF. CDR3 coding DNA: TGTGCCAGCAGCTTAGCGCCCGGAGGGACAAGGACCGGGGAGCTGTTTTTT.

This clone was counted only a few times. The V gene is TRBV9, the J gene TRBJ1-2; a weak D match, TRBD1 (6 bases). V was clipped by 4 bases and J by 7 bases, with 20 bases between them. The CDR3 has 15 residues. Germline CDR1 and CDR2: SGDLS and YYNGEE. DNA for the CDR3: TGTGCCAGCAGCTTACAGTCAGGGGTCGAGGCTGGCTACACCTTC. This translates into CASSLQSGVEAGYTF. Combining the CDR3 with reference TRBV9 and TRBJ1-2 gives the whole variable domain DSGVTQTPKHLITATGQRVTLRCSPRSGDLSVYWYQQSLDQGLQFLIQYYNGEERAKGNILERFSAQQFPDLHSELNLSSLELGDSALYFCASSLQSGVEAGYTFGSGTRLTVV.

J is TRBJ2-2 and V is TRBV19; the match to TRBD2 covers 9 bases. The J segment lost 1 base and the V segment lost 7 bases, leaving 7 bases of the junction unmatched. CDR1 and CDR2 (germline): LNHDA, SQIVND (reference sequence). The CDR3 length is 16 residues. CDR3 region: CASKRREGQNTGELFF. The CDR3 region has the DNA TGTGCCAGTAAGCGGCGGGAGGGCCAGAACACCGGGGAGCTGTTTTTT.

As concerns this clone: This sample includes further DNA sequences coding for the same CDR3. This rearrangement joins TRBV9 to TRBJ1-6, with 11 nucleotides matching TRBD1. The junction had 3 bases not matched to a gene; V was cut back by 3 bases and J by 7 bases. This CDR3 has 15 residues. Germline lookup yields CDR1 SGDLS and CDR2 YYNGEE. This CDR3 reads CASSARDRGNSPLHF. The CDR3 DNA reads as TGTGCCAGCAGCGCCCGGGACAGGGGGAATTCACCCCTCCACTTT.

DNA of the CDR3: TGTGCCAGTAGTTCGCTGACTAGCGGTAGTCGGAATGAGCAGTTCTTC. Amino acids: CASSSLTSGSRNEQFF. V and J are TRBV19 and TRBJ2-1; TRBD2 agrees at 9 bases. Per the germline V gene, CDR1 is LNHDA and CDR2 is SQIVND (reference sequence). The length of the CDR3 is 16 residues. Losses at the gene ends were 5 bases for V and 7 bases for J; bases not matched to a gene: 12.

In this sample, this clone turned up many times. The CDR3 nucleotides read TGTGCCAGCAGTGACAGGGGAGATGAGCAGTTCTTC. Translated: CASSDRGDEQFF. V is TRBV6-4 and J is TRBJ2-1; D may correspond to TRBD1 or TRBD2 (5 bases each). CDR1 is MRHNA and CDR2 is SNTAGT in the germline V gene. Trimming left V 2 bases short and J 8 bases short, with 7 bases between. The length of the CDR3 is 12 residues.